These 19 T cell receptor beta chains originate from one sample sequenced in a study of blood T cells in healthy people across ages. Combining a sample-barcoded 5' primer with a J-beta primer mix, a second PCR ran for roughly 7 to 12 cycles. One entry per CDR3 protein, called by TCRdb with MiXCR from the 5' RACE reads. This table has 1.4 million to 1.5 million distinct CDR3 sequences, about 43% appearing once. Sequences were obtained from blood. These receptors came from a woman between 18 and 30 years old in good health.

V usage is TRBV6-2 or TRBV6-3 and J usage is TRBJ1-5, with 9 bases lining up with TRBD1. Trimming at V came to 7 bases and at J to 4 bases, leaving 8 bases not matched to a gene. The germline V gene encodes CDR1 MNHEY and CDR2 SVGEGT. The CDR3 extends over 15 amino acids. In DNA, the CDR3 is TGTGCCAGCACATACGGGACAGGGAATAATCAGCCCCAGCATTTT. Residues: CASTYGTGNNQPQHF.

The chain is built from TRBV12-3 or TRBV12-4 and TRBJ2-7, with 7 bases that match TRBD2. The CDR3 covers 17 residues. V was pared by 0 bases and J by 7 bases, with 15 bases of the junction left unmatched. In nucleotides, the CDR3 is TGTGCCAGCAGTTTAGCGGGAGGGCCCGTCTTCCACAATGAGCAGTACTTC. Protein: CASSLAGGPVFHNEQYF.

This clonotype was counted between two and nine times. This chain uses TRBV12-3 or TRBV12-4 with TRBJ1-5; the match to TRBD1 covers 8 bases. CDR3 length equals 17 residues. The trim removed 0 bases at V and 3 bases at J, leaving 7 bases unmatched. The CDR3 spells CASSLASGGRFNQPQHF. CDR3 DNA sequence: TGTGCCAGCAGTTTAGCCTCAGGGGGCAGGTTCAATCAGCCCCAGCATTTT.

V usage is TRBV6-5 and J usage is TRBJ2-1; D possibly corresponds to TRBD2 (6 bases). The CDR3 covers 13 residues. Germline V gene sequence: CDR1 MNHEY, CDR2 SVGAGI. Trimming took 5 bases from V and 8 from J, leaving 13 bases between them. The CDR3 loop is CASSQRLVHEQFF. CDR3 coding DNA: TGTGCCAGCAGTCAGAGACTAGTCCATGAGCAGTTCTTC.

V and J are TRBV28 and TRBJ2-3; no firm D call. CDR3 length: 13 residues. Germline V gene lookup returns CDR1 MDHEN and CDR2 SYDVKM. Trimming cost V 4 bases and J 6 bases, with 11 bases left between them. The CDR3 here is CASSWAGPDTQYF. The CDR3 DNA sequence: TGTGCCAGCAGTTGGGCCGGGCCGGATACGCAGTATTTT.

This clonotype was found once. The chain employs TRBV5-1 and TRBJ2-7; D not resolved. The closer fit of TRBJ2-4 to the DNA end suggests the J call may be wrong. CDR1 and CDR2 from the germline V gene are SGHRS and YFSETQ. The CDR3 sequence is 14 residues long. The CDR3 spells CASSRAGLGNIQYF. DNA of the CDR3: TGCGCCAGCAGTCGGGCCGGATTAGGAAACATTCAGTACTTC.

The rearrangement uses TRBV3-1 and TRBJ2-6; 7 nucleotides align to TRBD1. V shed 5 bases and J 1 base; nucleotides not matched to a gene: 11. Germline V gives CDR1 LGHDT, CDR2 YNNKEL (reference sequence). This CDR3 is 18 amino acids long. CDR3 loop: CASSAAGTAISGANVLTF. The CDR3 coding sequence is TGTGCCAGCAGCGCCGCCGGGACAGCGATATCTGGGGCCAACGTCCTGACTTTC. The variable domain in full, completed from reference TRBV3-1 and TRBJ2-6, reads DTAVSQTPKYLVTQMGNDKSIKCEQNLGHDTMYWYKQDSKKFLKIMFSYNNKELIINETVPNRFSPKSPDKAHLNLHINSLELGDSAVYFCASSAAGTAISGANVLTFGAGSRLTVL.

Concerning this clonotype: It may be a read error: a sequence one base away is much more abundant. The chain employs TRBV3-1 and TRBJ2-1, with 7 nucleotides matching TRBD1. V trimming: 1 base; J trimming: 5 bases; junction bases outside the gene matches: 2. Germline V CDR1 and CDR2: LGHDT, YNNKEL (reference sequence). The CDR3 consists of 14 residues. The CDR3 is CASSQGQGDNEQFF. The DNA for the CDR3 is TGTGCCAGCAGCCAAGGGCAGGGGGACAATGAGCAGTTCTTC.

This clonotype was counted at least ten times. The genes are TRBV5-1 and TRBJ2-1, with 8 bases that match TRBD2. The CDR3 consists of 15 residues. Germline V lookup: CDR1 SGHRS, CDR2 YFSETQ. Trimming cost V 6 bases and J 1 base; bases outside gene matches: 6. CDR3 protein: CASNPSGGSYNEQFF. The DNA for the CDR3 is TGCGCCAGCAACCCTTCGGGGGGGTCCTACAATGAGCAGTTCTTC.

The gene calls are TRBV27 and TRBJ1-1; the match to TRBD1 covers 7 bases. This CDR3 is 15 amino acids long. With V trimmed by 4 bases and J by 6 bases, 11 bases remained unmatched. From germline, CDR1 is MNHEY and CDR2 SMNVEV (reference sequence). CDR3 protein: CASSSNRGKWAEAFF. In DNA, the CDR3 is TGTGCCAGCAGTTCAAACAGGGGTAAGTGGGCTGAAGCTTTCTTT.

This clonotype was seen a few times. This chain uses TRBV4-1 with TRBJ2-7, with 7 bases fitting TRBD1. V gave up 6 bases and J gave up 2 bases; unmatched junction bases: 10. This CDR3 region has 15 residues. Germline values: CDR1 MGHRA, CDR2 YSYEKL. CDR3 protein: CASSIKQGVTYEQYF. The CDR3 DNA follows: TGCGCCAGCAGTATAAAGCAGGGGGTAACCTACGAGCAGTACTTC.

This chain links TRBV6-5 with TRBJ2-5; D may correspond to TRBD1 or TRBD2 (6 bases each). The CDR3 covers 18 residues. Germline CDR1 and CDR2: MNHEY and SVGAGI. With 0 bases removed from V and 1 base from J, the gap between germline ends came to 18 bases. CDR3 loop: CASSYSNVVGGPQETQYF. The CDR3 DNA sequence: TGTGCCAGCAGTTACTCCAACGTAGTCGGGGGCCCCCAAGAGACCCAGTACTTC.

The gene calls are TRBV7-9 and TRBJ2-7, with 8 positions matching TRBD2. Germline lookup yields CDR1 SEHNR and CDR2 FQNEAQ (reference sequence). V shed 1 base, J shed 4 bases, and the junction held 9 bases outside the gene matches. This CDR3 region has 16 residues. The CDR3 reads CASSLGGPAGEYEQYF. The CDR3 bases are TGTGCCAGCAGCTTAGGGGGTCCAGCGGGAGAATACGAGCAGTACTTC.

The CDR3 region is CASSRNRENEQFF. CDR3 DNA sequence: TGTGCCAGTAGTAGGAACAGGGAGAATGAGCAGTTCTTC. The V gene is TRBV19, the J gene TRBJ2-1; possibly TRBD1 for D (6 bases). CDR3 length: 13 amino acids. From germline, CDR1 is LNHDA and CDR2 SQIVND (reference sequence). V was shortened by 4 bases and J by 7 bases, with 11 bases between the two germline ends.

The chain has TRBV29-1 and TRBJ2-7, with D possibly matching TRBD1 (6 bases). Trimming removed 5 bases from V and 0 bases from J, with 14 bases in between. CDR1 is SQVTM and CDR2 is ANQGSEA in the germline V gene. The CDR3 contains 14 residues. This chain's CDR3 is CSVSSGTNSYEQYF. The DNA for the CDR3 is TGCAGCGTTTCCTCCGGGACAAACTCCTACGAGCAGTACTTC.

This clonotype was observed a handful of times. The rearrangement links TRBV5-1 to TRBJ1-4, with TRBD1 as a possible D gene (6 bases). The V gene lost 0 bases and the J gene lost 8 bases, with 14 bases spanning the gap. The germline gives CDR1 SGHRS, CDR2 YFSETQ. The CDR3 sequence is 15 residues long. The CDR3 region is CASSLATGTGEKLFF. The CDR3 DNA reads TGCGCCAGCAGCTTGGCCACAGGGACGGGCGAAAAACTGTTTTTT.

This clonotype was picked up a small number of times. The chain carries TRBV4-1 and TRBJ1-5, with D hard to call. There are 14 residues in the CDR3. CDR1 MGHRA and CDR2 YSYEKL come from the germline V gene. Trimming stripped 2 bases from V and 6 bases from J, with 11 bases between. CDR3 region: CASSQHQLTQPQHF. CDR3 sequence (DNA): TGCGCCAGCAGCCAACACCAGCTCACTCAGCCCCAGCATTTT.

This clonotype was seen a handful of times. The chain recombines TRBV2 with TRBJ1-5, with no clear D. Germline V CDR1 and CDR2: SNHLY, FYNNEI. The germline V and J ends were trimmed by 0 bases and 6 bases, with 12 bases remaining between them. The CDR3 is made up of 15 amino acids. In DNA, the CDR3 is TGTGCCAGCAGTGAAGCTCTAGGGTCCGGTCAGCCCCAGCATTTT. Its translation is CASSEALGSGQPQHF.

The chain combines TRBV27 with TRBJ2-1; TRBD2 aligns across 10 bases. Trimming at V came to 6 bases and at J to 8 bases, leaving 10 bases not matched to a gene. CDR1 and CDR2 from the germline V gene are MNHEY and SMNVEV (reference sequence). The CDR3 consists of 15 residues. The CDR3 is CASRLAGGPGDEQFF. CDR3 in DNA: TGTGCCAGCAGGTTAGCGGGGGGACCGGGCGATGAGCAGTTCTTC.